This T cell receptor beta chain came from a study of blood T cell repertoires in COVID-19. Study background: Acute and convalescent COVID-19 specimens originated in the United States, Italy and Spain.

Here immunoSEQ multiplex PCR was the method, and the copy in TCRdb shows in-frame clones only, minus some. The data hold 55,000 to 90,000 clones, with around 92% observed a single time. The germline V gene has CDR1 MDHEN and CDR2 SYDVKM. V dropped 6 bases and J dropped 3; count of bases not matched to a gene: 8. The CDR3 spans 14 residues. The source material was peripheral blood. The clonotype comes from a human donor with active COVID-19. The donor label of this sample is uncertain. V and J are TRBV28 and TRBJ2-7, with 7 bases identical to TRBD1. As DNA, the CDR3 is TGTGCCAGCAGAACCTCCGGGACAGACTACGAGCAGTACTTC. Encoded protein: CASRTSGTDYEQYF.